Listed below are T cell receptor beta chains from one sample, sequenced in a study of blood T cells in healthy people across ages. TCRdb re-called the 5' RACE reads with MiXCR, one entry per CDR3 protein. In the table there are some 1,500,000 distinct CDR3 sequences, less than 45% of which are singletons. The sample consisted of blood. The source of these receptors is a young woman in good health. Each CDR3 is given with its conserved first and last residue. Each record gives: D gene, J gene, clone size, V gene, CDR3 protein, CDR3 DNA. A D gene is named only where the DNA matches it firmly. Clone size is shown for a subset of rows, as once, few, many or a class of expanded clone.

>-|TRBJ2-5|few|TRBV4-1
CANKTIRRGPLSETQYF
TGCGCCAACAAAACTATTCGACGGGGCCCGCTATCAGAGACCCAGTACTTC
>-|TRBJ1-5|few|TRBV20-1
CSAAGAGNQPQHF
TGCAGTGCTGCCGGCGCGGGCAATCAGCCCCAGCATTTT
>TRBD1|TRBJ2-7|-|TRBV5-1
CASSFSSGTGSSNEQYF
TGCGCCAGCAGCTTCTCCTCCGGGACAGGGTCGTCCAACGAGCAGTACTTC
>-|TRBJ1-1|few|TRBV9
CASSVAEYTEAFF
TGTGCCAGCAGCGTAGCCGAGTACACTGAAGCTTTCTTT
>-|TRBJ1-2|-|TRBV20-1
CSVHRPGLGGYTF
TGCAGTGTCCACCGGCCGGGGTTGGGCGGCTACACCTTC
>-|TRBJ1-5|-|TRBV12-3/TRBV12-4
CASSSLAYSNQPQHF
TGTGCCAGCAGTTCCCTCGCCTATAGCAATCAGCCCCAGCATTTT
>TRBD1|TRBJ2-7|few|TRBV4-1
CASSLTGDHEQYF
TGCGCCAGCAGCCTTACAGGGGACCACGAGCAGTACTTC
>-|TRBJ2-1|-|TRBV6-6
CASLGDGTYNEQFF
TGTGCCAGCCTCGGGGATGGAACTTACAATGAGCAGTTCTTC
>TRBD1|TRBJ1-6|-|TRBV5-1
CASSLVGTARNSPLHF
TGCGCCAGCAGCTTGGTGGGGACAGCGAGGAATTCACCCCTCCACTTT
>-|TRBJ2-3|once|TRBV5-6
CASSLRSGGTATQYF
TGTGCCAGCAGCTTGAGATCCGGAGGCACAGCTACGCAGTATTTT
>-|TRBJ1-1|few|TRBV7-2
CASSLGQGVGTEAFF
TGTGCCAGCAGCTTAGGGCAGGGAGTCGGCACTGAAGCTTTCTTT
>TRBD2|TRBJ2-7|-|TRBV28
CASRPGLAEGNEQYF
TGTGCCAGCCGACCGGGGCTAGCGGAGGGGAATGAGCAGTACTTC
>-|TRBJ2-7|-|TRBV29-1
CSVERHGSRFEQYF
TGCAGCGTTGAAAGGCATGGAAGCAGGTTCGAGCAGTACTTC
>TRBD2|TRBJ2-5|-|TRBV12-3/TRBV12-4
CASSRLAGGIHNEQYF
TGTGCCAGCAGTCGACTAGCGGGAGGGATCCACAATGAGCAGTACTTC
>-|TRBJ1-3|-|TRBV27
CASSLYSGSGNTIYF
TGTGCCAGCAGTTTATACTCTGGCTCTGGAAACACCATATATTTT
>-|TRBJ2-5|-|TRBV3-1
CASSQDSGTQREQYF
TGTGCCAGCAGCCAAGATTCCGGGACTCAACGGGAGCAGTACTTC
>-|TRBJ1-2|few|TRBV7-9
CASTRDTELYGYTF
TGTGCCAGCACTCGGGACACCGAACTGTATGGCTATACCTTT
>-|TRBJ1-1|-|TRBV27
CASSLLKGVGNTEAFF
TGTGCCAGCAGTTTATTAAAGGGGGTGGGCAACACTGAAGCTTTCTTT
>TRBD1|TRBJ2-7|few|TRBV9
CASSVTVGQKVYEQYF
TGTGCCAGCAGCGTAACCGTGGGACAGAAGGTGTACGAGCAGTACTTC
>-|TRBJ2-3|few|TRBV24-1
CATSGNFADTQYF
TGTGCCACCAGTGGGAATTTTGCAGATACGCAGTATTTT
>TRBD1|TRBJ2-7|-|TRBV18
CASSGDRVEFEQYF
TGTGCCAGCTCAGGGGACAGGGTGGAATTCGAGCAGTACTTC
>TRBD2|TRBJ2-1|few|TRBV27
CASSFRGRGNEQFF
TGTGCCAGTAGTTTTAGAGGGAGGGGTAATGAGCAGTTCTTC
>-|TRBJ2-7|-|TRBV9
CASSPPGFGSYEQYF
TGTGCCAGCAGCCCACCCGGGTTTGGCTCCTACGAGCAGTACTTC
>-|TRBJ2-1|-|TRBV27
CASSHRGGTYNEQFF
TGTGCCAGCAGTCACCGCGGCGGGACCTACAATGAGCAGTTCTTC
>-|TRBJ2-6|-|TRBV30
CAWSAWGSEANVLTF
TGTGCCTGGAGTGCCTGGGGGTCTGAGGCCAACGTCCTGACTTTC
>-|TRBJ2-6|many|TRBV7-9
CASSLAYSDTGANVLTF
TGTGCCAGCAGCTTAGCGTATTCGGACACCGGGGCCAACGTCCTGACTTTC
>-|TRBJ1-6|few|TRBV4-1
CASSQRAPEQYNSPLHF
TGCGCCAGCAGCCAAAGGGCGCCGGAACAGTATAATTCACCCCTCCACTTT
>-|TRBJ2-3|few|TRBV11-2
CASSLGSWVGTDTQYF
TGTGCCAGCAGCTTAGGAAGCTGGGTTGGCACAGATACGCAGTATTTT
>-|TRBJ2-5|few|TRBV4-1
CASSRYVISQETQYF
TGCGCCAGCAGCCGGTATGTTATCTCCCAAGAGACCCAGTACTTC
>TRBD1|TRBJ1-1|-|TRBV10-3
CAISEGPTGGRDTEAFF
TGTGCCATCAGTGAAGGGCCCACAGGGGGAAGGGACACTGAAGCTTTCTTT
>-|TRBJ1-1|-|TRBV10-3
CAISPKGDEKTEAFF
TGTGCCATCAGCCCAAAGGGTGACGAGAAGACTGAAGCTTTCTTT
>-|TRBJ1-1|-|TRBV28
CASSLMQINTEAFF
TGTGCCAGCAGTTTAATGCAGATCAACACTGAAGCTTTCTTT
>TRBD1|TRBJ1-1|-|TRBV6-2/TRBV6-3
CASRPPTGLDAEAFF
TGTGCCAGCAGACCCCCGACAGGGTTGGACGCTGAAGCTTTCTTT
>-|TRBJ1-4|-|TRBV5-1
CASSLDSTNEKLFF
TGCGCCAGCAGCTTAGACAGCACTAATGAAAAACTGTTTTTT
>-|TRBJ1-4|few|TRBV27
CAGSNNSPGYNEKLFF
TGTGCCGGCAGTAATAATAGTCCAGGGTATAATGAAAAACTGTTTTTT
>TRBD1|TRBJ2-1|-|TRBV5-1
CASSLAGTEGNEQFF
TGCGCCAGCAGCTTGGCCGGGACAGAGGGCAATGAGCAGTTCTTC
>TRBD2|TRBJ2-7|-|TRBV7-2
CASQKESGLARVYEQYF
TGTGCCAGCCAAAAAGAATCGGGACTAGCGAGGGTCTACGAGCAGTACTTC
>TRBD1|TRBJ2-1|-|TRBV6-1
CASSSRTGGLDRQFF
TGTGCCAGCAGTTCCCGGACAGGGGGCCTCGACCGTCAGTTCTTC
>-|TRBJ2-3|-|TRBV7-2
CASSLGEYGDTQYF
TGTGCCAGCAGCTTAGGCGAATACGGAGATACGCAGTATTTT
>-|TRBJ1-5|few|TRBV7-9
CASSLADIQPQHF
TGTGCCAGCAGCCTCGCCGATATTCAGCCCCAGCATTTT